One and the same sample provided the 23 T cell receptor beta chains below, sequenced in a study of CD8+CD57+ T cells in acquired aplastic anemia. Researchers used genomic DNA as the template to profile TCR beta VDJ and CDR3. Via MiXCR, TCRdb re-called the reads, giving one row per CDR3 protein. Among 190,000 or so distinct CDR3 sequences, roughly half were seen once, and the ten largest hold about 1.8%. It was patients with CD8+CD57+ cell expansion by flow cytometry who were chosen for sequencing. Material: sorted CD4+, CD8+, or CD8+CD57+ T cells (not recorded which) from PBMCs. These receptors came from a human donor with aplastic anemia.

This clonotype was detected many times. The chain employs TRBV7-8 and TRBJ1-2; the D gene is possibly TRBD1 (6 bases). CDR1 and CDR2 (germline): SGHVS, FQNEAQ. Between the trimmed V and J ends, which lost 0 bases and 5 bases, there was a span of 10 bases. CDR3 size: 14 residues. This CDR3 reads CASSLAGAQYGYTF. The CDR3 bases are TGTGCCAGCAGCTTAGCGGGGGCTCAGTATGGCTACACCTTC. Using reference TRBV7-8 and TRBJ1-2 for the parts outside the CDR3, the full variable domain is GAGVSQSPRYKVAKRGQDVALRCDPISGHVSLFWYQQALGQGPEFLTYFQNEAQLDKSGLPSDRFFAERPEGSVSTLKIQRTQQEDSAVYLCASSLAGAQYGYTFGSGTRLTVV.

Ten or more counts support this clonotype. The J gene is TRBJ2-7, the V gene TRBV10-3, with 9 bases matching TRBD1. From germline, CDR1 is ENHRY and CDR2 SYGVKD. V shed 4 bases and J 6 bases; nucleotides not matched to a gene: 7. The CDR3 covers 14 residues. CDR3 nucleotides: TGTGCCATCAGTGCGACAGGGGGACAGGGCGAGCAGTACTTC. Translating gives CAISATGGQGEQYF.

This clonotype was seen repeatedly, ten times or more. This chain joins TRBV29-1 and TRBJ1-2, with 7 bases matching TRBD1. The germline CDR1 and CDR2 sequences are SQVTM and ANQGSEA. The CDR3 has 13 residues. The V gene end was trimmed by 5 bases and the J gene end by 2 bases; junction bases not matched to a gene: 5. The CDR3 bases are TGCAGCGTTTTTGACAGGGTCAACTATGGCTACACCTTC. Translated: CSVFDRVNYGYTF.

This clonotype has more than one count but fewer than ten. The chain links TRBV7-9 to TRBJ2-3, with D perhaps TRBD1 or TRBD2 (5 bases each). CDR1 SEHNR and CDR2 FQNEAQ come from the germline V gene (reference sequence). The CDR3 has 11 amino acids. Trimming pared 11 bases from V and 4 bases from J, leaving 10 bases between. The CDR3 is CASGRADTQYF. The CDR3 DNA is TGTGCCTCGGGGCGTGCAGATACGCAGTATTTT.

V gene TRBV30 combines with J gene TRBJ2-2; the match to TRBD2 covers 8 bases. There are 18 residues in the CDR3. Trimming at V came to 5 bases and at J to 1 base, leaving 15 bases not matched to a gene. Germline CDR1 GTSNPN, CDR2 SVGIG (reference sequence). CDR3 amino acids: CAWPEERENAKNTGELFF. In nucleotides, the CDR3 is TGTGCCTGGCCCGAGGAGCGGGAGAATGCTAAGAACACCGGGGAGCTGTTTTTT.

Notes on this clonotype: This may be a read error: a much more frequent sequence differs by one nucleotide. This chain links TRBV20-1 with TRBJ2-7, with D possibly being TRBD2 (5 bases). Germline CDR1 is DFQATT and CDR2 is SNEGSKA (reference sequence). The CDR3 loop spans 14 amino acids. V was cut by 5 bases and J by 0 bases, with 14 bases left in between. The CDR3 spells CSAEFSVNSYEQYF. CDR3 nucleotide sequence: TGCAGTGCTGAGTTTAGCGTGAACTCCTACGAGCAGTACTTC.

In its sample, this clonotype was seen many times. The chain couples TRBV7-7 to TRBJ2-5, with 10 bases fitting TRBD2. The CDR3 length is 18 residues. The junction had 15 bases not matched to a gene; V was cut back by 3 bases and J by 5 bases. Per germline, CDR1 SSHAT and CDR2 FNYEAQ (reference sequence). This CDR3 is CASSLVLAGSGAGETQYF. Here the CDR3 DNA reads TGTGCCAGCAGCTTGGTACTAGCGGGGAGCGGTGCTGGGGAGACCCAGTACTTC.

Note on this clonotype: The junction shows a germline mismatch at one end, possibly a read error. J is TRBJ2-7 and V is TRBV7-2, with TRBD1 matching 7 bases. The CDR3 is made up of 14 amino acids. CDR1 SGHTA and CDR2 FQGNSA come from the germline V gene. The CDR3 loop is CASSLETGISERYF. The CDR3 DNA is TGCGCCAGCAGCTTAGAGACAGGGATTAGCGAGCGGTACTTC.

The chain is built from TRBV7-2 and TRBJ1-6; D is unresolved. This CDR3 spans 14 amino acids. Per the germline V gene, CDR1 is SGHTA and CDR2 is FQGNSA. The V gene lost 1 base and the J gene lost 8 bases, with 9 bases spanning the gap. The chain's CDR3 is CASSLDPTYSPLHF. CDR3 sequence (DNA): TGTGCCAGCAGCTTAGACCCCACATATTCACCCCTCCACTTT.

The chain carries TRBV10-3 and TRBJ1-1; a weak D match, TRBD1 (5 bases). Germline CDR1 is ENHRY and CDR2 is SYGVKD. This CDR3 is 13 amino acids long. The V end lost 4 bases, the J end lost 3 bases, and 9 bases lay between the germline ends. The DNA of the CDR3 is TGTGCCATCAGTGCAGGGAGAGACACTGAAGCTTTCTTT. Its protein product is CAISAGRDTEAFF.

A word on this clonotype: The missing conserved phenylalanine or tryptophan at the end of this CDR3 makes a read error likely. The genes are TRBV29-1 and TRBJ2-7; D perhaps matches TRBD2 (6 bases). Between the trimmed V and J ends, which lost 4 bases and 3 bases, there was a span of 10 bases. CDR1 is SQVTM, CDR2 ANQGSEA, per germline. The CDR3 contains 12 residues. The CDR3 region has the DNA TGCAGCGTTGCCGACGGGAGCTACGAGCAGTACTCC. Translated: CSVADGSYEQYS.

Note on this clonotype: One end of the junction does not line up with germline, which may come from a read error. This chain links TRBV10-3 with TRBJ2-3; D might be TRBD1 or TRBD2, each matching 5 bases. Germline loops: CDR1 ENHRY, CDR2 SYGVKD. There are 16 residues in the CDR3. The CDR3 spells CASSVRRTTSTDTQYF. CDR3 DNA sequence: TGTGCCAGCAGTGTTAGGAGGACAACTAGCACAGATACGCAGTATTTT.

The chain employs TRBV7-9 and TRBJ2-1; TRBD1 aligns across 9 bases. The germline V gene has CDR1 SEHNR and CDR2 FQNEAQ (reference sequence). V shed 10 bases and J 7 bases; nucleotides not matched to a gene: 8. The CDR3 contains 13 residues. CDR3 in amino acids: CAIPGQGKNEQFF. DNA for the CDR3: TGTGCCATTCCGGGACAGGGAAAGAATGAGCAGTTCTTC.

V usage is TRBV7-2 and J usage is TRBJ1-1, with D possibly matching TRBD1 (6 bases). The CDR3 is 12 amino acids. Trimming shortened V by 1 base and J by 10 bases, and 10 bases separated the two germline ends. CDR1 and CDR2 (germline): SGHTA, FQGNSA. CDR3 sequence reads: CASSLVRTAAFF. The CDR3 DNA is TGTGCCAGCAGCTTAGTCAGGACAGCAGCTTTCTTT.

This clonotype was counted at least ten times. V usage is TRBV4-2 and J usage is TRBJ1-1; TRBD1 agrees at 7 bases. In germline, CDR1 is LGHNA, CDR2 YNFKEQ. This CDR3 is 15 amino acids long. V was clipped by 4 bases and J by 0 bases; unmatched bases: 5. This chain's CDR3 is CASSPGGQVNTEAFF. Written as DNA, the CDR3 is TGTGCCAGCAGCCCTGGAGGACAGGTGAACACTGAAGCTTTCTTT.

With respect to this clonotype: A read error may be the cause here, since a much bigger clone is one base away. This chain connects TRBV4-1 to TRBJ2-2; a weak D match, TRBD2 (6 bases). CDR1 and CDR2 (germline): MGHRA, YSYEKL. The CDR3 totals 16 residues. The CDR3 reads CASSPLARLNTGELSF. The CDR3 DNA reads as TGCGCCAGCAGCCCGCTAGCGAGATTGAACACCGGGGAGCTGTCTTTT.

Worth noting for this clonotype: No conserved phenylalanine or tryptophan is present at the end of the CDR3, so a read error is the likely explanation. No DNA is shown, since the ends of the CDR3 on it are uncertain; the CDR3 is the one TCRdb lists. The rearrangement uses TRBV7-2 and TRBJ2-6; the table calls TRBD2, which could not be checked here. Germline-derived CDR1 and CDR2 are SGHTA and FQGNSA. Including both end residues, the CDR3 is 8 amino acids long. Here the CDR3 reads CASSVNSG.

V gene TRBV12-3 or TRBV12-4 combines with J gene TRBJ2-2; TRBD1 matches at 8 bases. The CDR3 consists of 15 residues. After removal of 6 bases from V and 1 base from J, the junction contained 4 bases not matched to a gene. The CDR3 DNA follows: TGTGCCAGCAGCAGGGACAGGTGGAACACCGGGGAGCTGTTTTTT. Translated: CASSRDRWNTGELFF.

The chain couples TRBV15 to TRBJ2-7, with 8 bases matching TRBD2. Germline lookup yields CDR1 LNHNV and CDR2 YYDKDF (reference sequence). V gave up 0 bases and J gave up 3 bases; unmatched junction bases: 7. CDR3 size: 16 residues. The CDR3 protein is CATSRDIGLAVYEQYF. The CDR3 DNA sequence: TGTGCCACCAGCAGAGATATCGGACTAGCTGTCTACGAGCAGTACTTC.

The DNA of the CDR3 is TGCAGTGTTATAGTTGGGACAGGGGGCTACGAGCAGTACTTC. This encodes CSVIVGTGGYEQYF. This sequence joins TRBV20-1 and TRBJ2-7; 11 nucleotides line up with TRBD1. The CDR3 length is 14 residues. V trimming: 7 bases; J trimming: 3 bases; junction bases outside the gene matches: 8. Germline lookup yields CDR1 DFQATT and CDR2 SNEGSKA (reference sequence).

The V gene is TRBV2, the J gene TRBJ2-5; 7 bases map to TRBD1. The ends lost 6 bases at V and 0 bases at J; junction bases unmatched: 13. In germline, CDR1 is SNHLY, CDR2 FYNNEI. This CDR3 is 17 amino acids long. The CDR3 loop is CASRKAPGTEHQETQYF. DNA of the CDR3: TGTGCCAGCAGGAAGGCCCCCGGGACAGAGCACCAAGAGACCCAGTACTTC.

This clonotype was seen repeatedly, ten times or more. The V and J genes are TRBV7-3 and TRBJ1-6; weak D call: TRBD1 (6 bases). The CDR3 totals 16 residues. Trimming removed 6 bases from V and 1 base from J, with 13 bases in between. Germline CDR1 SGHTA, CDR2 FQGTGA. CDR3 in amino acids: CASRSQGTSYNSPLHF. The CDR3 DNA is TGTGCCAGCAGGTCTCAGGGGACGTCCTATAATTCACCCCTCCACTTT.

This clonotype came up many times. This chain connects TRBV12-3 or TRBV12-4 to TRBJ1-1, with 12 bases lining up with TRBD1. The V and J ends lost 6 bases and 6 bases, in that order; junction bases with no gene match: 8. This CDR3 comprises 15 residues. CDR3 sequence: CASSHQGTGGSEAFF. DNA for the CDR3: TGTGCCAGCAGCCACCAGGGGACAGGGGGCTCTGAAGCTTTCTTT.